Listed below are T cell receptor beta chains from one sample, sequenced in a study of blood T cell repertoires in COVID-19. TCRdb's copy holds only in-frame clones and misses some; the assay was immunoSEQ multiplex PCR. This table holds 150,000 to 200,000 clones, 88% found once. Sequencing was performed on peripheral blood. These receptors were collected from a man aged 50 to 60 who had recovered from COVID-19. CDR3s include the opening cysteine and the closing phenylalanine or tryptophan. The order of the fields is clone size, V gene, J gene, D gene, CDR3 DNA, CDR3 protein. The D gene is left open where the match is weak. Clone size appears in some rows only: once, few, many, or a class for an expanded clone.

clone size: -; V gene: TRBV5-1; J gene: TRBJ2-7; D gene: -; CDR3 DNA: TGCGCCAGCAGCGTCGGGACAGCGGGCTACGAGCAGTACTTC; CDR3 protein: CASSVGTAGYEQYF
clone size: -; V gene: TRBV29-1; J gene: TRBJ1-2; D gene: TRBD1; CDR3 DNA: TGCAGCGTGGGACAGGGGGCTGAATATGGCTACACCTTC; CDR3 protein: CSVGQGAEYGYTF
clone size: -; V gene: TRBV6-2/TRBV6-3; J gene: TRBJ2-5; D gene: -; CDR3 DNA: TGTGCCAGCAGTTATTCCAAGCACCTGAAGACCCAGTACTTC; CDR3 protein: CASSYSKHLKTQYF
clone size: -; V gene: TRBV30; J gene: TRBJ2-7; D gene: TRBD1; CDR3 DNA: TGTGCCTGGGGACAGGGGACAATCGACGAGCAGTACTTC; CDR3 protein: CAWGQGTIDEQYF
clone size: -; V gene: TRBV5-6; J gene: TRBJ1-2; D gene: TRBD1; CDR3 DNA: TGTGCCAGCCGACACAGGGGAATTTATGGCTACACCTTC; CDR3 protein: CASRHRGIYGYTF
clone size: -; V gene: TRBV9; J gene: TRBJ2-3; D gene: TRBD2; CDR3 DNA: TGTGCCAGCAGCGGCCCCCGACTAGCGGGGGGGCGGACAGATACGCAGTATTTT; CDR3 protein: CASSGPRLAGGRTDTQYF
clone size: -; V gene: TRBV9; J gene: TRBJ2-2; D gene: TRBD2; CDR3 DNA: TGTGCCAGCAGCGCGCAGACTAGCCCCGGGGAGCTGTTTTTT; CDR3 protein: CASSAQTSPGELFF
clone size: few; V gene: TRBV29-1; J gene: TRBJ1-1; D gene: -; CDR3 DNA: TGCAGCGTTGACGGAGGGGAAGCTTTCTTT; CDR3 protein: CSVDGGEAFF
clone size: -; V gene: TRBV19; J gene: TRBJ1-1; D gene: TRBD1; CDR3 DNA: TGTGCCAGTAGACCAACAGGGGTTACTGAAGCTTTCTTT; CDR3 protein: CASRPTGVTEAFF
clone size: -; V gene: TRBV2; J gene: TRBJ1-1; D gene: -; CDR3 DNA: TGTGCCAGCAGTGACACCGGGTCGGGAACTGAAGCTTTCTTT; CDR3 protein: CASSDTGSGTEAFF
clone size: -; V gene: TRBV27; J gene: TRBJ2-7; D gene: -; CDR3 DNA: TGTGCCAGCAGTCATGAAGCGACGCAAGAGCAGTACTTC; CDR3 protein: CASSHEATQEQYF
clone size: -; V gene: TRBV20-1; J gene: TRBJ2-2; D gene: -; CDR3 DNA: TGCAGTGCCGGACGGGGCGGGGAGCTGTTTTTT; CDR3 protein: CSAGRGGELFF
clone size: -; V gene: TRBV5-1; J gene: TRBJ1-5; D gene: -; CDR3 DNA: TGCGCCAGCAGTGTTACAACCGATCAGCCCCAGCATTTT; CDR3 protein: CASSVTTDQPQHF
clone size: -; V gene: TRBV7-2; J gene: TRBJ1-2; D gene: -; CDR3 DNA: TGTGCCAGCAGCCGCGACAGCTCTAACTATGGCTACACCTTC; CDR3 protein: CASSRDSSNYGYTF
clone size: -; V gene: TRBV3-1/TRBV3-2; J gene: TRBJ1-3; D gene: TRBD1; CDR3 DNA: TGTGCCAGCAGCCACCGGGACAGGGGGTTTAGCTCTGGAAACACCATATATTTT; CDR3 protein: CASSHRDRGFSSGNTIYF
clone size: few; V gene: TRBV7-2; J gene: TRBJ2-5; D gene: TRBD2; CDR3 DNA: TGTGCCAGCAGCCAAAAAGCGGGGGGGCGAGAGACCCAGTACTTC; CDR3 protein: CASSQKAGGRETQYF
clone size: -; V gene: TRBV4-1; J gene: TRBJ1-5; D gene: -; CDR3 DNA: TGCGCCAGCAGCCAAGATGGAGGGCGAGGACAGCCCCAGCATTTT; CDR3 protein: CASSQDGGRGQPQHF
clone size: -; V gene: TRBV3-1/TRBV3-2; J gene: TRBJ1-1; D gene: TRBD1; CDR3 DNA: TGTGCCAGCAGCCAAGAGGACGGGACAGGGGACACTGAAGCTTTCTTT; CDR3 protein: CASSQEDGTGDTEAFF
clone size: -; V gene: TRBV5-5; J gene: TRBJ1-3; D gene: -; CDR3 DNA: TGTGCCAGCAGCTCGACTTCGAACACCATATATTTT; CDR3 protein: CASSSTSNTIYF
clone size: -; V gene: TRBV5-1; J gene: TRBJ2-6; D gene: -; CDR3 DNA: TGCGCCAGCAGACAGAACTCTGGGGCCAACGTCCTGACTTTC; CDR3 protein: CASRQNSGANVLTF
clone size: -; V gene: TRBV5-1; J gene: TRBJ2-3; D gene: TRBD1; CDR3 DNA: TGCGCCAGCACTGGGGACAGGGTAGGAAATACGCAGTATTTT; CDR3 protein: CASTGDRVGNTQYF
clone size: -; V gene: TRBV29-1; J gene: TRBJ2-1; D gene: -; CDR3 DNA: TGCAGCGCTCACGTACAGGGATTCAGCTACAATGAGCAGTTCTTC; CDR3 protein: CSAHVQGFSYNEQFF
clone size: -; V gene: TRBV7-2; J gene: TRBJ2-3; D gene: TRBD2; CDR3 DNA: TGTGCCAGCAGCCTTAGCGGGAGGGGCCGCACAGATACGCAGTATTTT; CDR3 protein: CASSLSGRGRTDTQYF
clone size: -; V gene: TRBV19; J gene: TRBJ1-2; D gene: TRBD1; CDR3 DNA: TGTGCCAGTAGTATAGGGACAGGGGCGACCTATGGCTACACCTTC; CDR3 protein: CASSIGTGATYGYTF
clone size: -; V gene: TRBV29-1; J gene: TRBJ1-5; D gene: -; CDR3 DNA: TGCAGCTTCAGCCAGGGAGGGCAGCAGCCCCAGCATTTT; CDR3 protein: CSFSQGGQQPQHF
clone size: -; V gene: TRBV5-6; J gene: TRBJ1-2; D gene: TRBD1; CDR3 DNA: TGTGCCAGCAGCCCCGTACGTGGACAGGGGGCGCTTGGCTACACCTTC; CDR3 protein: CASSPVRGQGALGYTF
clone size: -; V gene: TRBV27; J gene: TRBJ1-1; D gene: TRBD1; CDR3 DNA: TGTGCCAGCAGTTTATCCCCGACAGGGAGGAACACTGAAGCTTTCTTT; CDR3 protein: CASSLSPTGRNTEAFF
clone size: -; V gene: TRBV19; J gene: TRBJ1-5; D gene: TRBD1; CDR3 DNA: TGTGCCAGTAGTATTCATCAGGGGGCGGGTGGGCAGCCCCAGCATTTT; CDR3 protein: CASSIHQGAGGQPQHF
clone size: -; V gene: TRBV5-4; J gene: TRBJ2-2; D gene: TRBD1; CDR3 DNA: TGTGCCAGCAGCCCACCGACAGGGGGGACCGGGGAGCTGTTTTTT; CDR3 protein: CASSPPTGGTGELFF
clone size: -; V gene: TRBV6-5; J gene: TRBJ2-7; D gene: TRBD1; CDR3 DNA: TGTGCCAGCAGTTACACAACCCGGGACAGGGGCTACGAGCAGTACTTC; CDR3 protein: CASSYTTRDRGYEQYF
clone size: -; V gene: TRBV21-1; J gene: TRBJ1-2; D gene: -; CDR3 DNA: TGTGCCAGCAGCAAAGGTGGGACAGGGCGTTATGGCTACACCTTC; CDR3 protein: CASSKGGTGRYGYTF
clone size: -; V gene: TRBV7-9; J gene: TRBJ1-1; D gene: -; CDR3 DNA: TGTGCCAGCAGTCTAGGCTGGTATCCGACGGAGAACACTGAAGCTTTCTTT; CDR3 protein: CASSLGWYPTENTEAFF
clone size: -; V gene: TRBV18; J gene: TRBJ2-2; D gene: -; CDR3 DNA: TGTGCCAGCTCACCATTATATTCCGGAGACACCGGGGAGCTGTTTTTT; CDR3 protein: CASSPLYSGDTGELFF
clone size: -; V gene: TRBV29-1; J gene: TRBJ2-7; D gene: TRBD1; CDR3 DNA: TGCAGCGTTGAGCTAACTCGAACAGGGGTCTCCTACGAGCAGTACTTC; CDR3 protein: CSVELTRTGVSYEQYF
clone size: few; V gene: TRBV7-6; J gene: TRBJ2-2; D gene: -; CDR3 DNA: TGTGCCAGCAGCTCTTCCCCCACCGGGGAGCTGTTTTTT; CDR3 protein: CASSSSPTGELFF
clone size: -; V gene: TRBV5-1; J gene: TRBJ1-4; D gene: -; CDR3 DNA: TGCGCCAGCAGCTTGGAACCGCCACTCGAAAAACTGTTTTTT; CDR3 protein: CASSLEPPLEKLFF
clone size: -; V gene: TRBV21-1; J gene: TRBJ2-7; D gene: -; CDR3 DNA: TGTGCCAGCAGCCGGGACAGGGGACCTGACGACGAGCAGTACTTC; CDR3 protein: CASSRDRGPDDEQYF
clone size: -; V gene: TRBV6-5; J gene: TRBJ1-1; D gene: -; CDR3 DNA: TGTGCCAGCACCCTAAGGCGGGACCATACTGAAGCTTTCTTT; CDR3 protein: CASTLRRDHTEAFF
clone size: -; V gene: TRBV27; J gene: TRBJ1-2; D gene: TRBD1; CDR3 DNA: TGTGCCAGCAGTTTCCGCGCAACCGGGACAGGGTACTACTATGGCTACACCTTC; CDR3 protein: CASSFRATGTGYYYGYTF
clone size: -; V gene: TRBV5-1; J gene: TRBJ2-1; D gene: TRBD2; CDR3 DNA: TGCGCCAGCAGCTTGGCCGGGGGGGCTTTTGATGAGCAGTTCTTC; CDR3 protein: CASSLAGGAFDEQFF
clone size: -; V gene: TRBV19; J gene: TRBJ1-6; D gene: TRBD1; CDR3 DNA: TGTGCCAGTAGTTTCACAGGGGGCCCGAGCTCCTATAATTCACCCCTCCACTTT; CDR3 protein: CASSFTGGPSSYNSPLHF
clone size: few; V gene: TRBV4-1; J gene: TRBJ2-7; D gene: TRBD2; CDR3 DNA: TGCGCCAGCAGCCCTGGCAGCGGGAGGGCCGAGCAGTACTTC; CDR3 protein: CASSPGSGRAEQYF
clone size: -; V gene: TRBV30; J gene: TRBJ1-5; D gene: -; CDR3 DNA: TGTGCCTGGAGTGTAGGGGGATTATCATATAGCAATCAGCCCCAGCATTTT; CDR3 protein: CAWSVGGLSYSNQPQHF
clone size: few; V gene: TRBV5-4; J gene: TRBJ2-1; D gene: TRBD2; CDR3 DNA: TGTGCCAGCAGCAAGACTAGCGGGACTAATGAGCAGTTCTTC; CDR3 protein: CASSKTSGTNEQFF
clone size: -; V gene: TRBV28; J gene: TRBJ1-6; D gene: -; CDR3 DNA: TGTGCCAGCAGTGCCTTAGATCAGGGTCCACCTTCACCCCTCCACTTT; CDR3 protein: CASSALDQGPPSPLHF
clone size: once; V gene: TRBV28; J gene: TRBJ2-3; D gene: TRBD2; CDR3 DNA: TGTGCCAGCACCTTTAGCGGGGGCACAGATACGCAGTATTTT; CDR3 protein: CASTFSGGTDTQYF
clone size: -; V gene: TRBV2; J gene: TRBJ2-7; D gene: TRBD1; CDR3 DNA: TGTGCCAGCAAGGGGACAGGGCCCCACGAGCAGTACTTC; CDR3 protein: CASKGTGPHEQYF
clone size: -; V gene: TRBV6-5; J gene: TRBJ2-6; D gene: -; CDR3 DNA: TGTGCCAGCAGTTACCGGCCCGGGACTGGGGCCAACGTCCTGACTTTC; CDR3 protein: CASSYRPGTGANVLTF
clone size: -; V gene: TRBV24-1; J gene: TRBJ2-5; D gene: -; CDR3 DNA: TGTGCCACCAGTGATTCTTTAGAGACCCAGTACTTC; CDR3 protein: CATSDSLETQYF
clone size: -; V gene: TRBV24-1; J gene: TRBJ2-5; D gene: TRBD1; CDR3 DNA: TGTGCCACCAGTGATTCGCTGGACAGGGATGGAGAGACCCAGTACTTC; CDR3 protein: CATSDSLDRDGETQYF
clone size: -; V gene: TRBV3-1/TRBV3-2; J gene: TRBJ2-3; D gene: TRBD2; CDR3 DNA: TGTGCCAGCAGCTTAGGACTAGTAGCAGATACGCAGTATTTT; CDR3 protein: CASSLGLVADTQYF
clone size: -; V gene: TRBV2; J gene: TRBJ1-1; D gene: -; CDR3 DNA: TGTGCCAGCAGGTCTGAGCAGGCACGAAACACTGAAGCTTTCTTT; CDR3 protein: CASRSEQARNTEAFF
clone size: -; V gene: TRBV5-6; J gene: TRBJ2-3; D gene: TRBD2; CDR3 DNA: TGTGCCAGCAGCTTGGGCCGACTAGCGTCCGGGGATACGCAGTATTTT; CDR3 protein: CASSLGRLASGDTQYF